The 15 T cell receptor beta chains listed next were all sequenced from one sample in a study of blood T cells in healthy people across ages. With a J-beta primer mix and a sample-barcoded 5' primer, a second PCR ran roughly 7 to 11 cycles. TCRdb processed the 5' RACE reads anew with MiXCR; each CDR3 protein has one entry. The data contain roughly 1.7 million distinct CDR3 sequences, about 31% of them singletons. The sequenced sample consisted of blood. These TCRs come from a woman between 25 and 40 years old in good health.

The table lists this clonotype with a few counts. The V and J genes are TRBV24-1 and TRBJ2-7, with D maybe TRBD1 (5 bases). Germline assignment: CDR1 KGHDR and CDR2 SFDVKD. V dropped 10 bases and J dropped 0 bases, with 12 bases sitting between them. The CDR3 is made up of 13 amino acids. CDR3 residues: CATGRQGSYEQYF. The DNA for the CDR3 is TGTGCCACAGGCCGCCAGGGCTCCTACGAGCAGTACTTC.

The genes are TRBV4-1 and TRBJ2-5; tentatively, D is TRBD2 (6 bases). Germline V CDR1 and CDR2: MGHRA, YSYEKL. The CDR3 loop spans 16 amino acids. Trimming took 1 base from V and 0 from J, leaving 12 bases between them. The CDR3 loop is CASSQVLAWNQETQYF. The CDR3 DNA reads TGCGCCAGCAGCCAAGTCCTAGCGTGGAACCAAGAGACCCAGTACTTC.

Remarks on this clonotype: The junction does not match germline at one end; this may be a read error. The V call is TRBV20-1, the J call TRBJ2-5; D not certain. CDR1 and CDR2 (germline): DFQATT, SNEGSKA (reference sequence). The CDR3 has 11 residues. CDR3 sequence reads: CRARNRETQYF. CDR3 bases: TGCAGGGCTAGAAACAGAGAGACCCAGTACTTC.

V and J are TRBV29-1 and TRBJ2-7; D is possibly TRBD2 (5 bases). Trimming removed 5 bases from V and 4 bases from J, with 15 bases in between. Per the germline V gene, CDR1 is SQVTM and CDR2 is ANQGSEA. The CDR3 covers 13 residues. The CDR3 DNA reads TGCAGCGTTCATAAGCGGAATTCATACGAGCAGTACTTC. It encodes CSVHKRNSYEQYF.

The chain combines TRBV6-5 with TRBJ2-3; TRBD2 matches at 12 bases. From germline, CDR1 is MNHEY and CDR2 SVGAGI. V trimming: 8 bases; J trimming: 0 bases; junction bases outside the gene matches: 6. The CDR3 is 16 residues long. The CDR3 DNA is TGTGCCAGCGCCCGTCTAGCGGGAGGGAGCACAGATACGCAGTATTTT. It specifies CASARLAGGSTDTQYF.

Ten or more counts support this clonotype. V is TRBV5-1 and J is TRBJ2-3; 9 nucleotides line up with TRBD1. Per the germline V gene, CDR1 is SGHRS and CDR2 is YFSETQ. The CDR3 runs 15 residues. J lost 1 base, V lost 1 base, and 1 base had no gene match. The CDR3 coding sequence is TGCGCCAGCAGCTTGCGACAGGGGGGCACAGATACGCAGTATTTT. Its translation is CASSLRQGGTDTQYF.

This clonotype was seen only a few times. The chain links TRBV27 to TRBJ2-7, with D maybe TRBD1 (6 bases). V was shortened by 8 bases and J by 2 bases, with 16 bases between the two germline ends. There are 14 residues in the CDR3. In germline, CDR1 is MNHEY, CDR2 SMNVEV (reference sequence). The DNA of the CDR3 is TGTGCCAGCTCGACCGGGACAAGAGCCTACGAGCAGTACTTC. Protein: CASSTGTRAYEQYF.

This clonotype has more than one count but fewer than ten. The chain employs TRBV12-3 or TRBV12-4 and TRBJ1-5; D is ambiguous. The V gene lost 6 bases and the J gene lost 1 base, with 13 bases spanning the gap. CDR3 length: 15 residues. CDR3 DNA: TGTGCCAGCAGGTTTTCCTCGGGGAGCAATCAGCCCCAGCATTTT. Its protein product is CASRFSSGSNQPQHF.

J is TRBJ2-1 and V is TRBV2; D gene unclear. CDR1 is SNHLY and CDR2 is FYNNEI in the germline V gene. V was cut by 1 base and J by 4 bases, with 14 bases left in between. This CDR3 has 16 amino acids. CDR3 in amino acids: CASSEGSPPPYNEQFF. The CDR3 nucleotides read TGTGCCAGCAGTGAAGGGTCGCCCCCTCCGTACAATGAGCAGTTCTTC.

The CDR3 DNA reads as TGTGCCAGCAGTGTCCTGGGAGAGACCCAGTACTTC. This translates into CASSVLGETQYF. The chain employs TRBV27 and TRBJ2-5; the D is unclear. Germline loops: CDR1 MNHEY, CDR2 SMNVEV (reference sequence). Trimming removed 5 bases at V and 4 bases at J, with 8 bases between. The CDR3 extends over 12 amino acids.

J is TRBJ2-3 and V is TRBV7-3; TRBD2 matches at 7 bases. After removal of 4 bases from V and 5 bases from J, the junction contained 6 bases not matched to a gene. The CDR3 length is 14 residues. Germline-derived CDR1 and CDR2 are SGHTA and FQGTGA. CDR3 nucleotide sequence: TGTGCCAGCAGCTCGGAAGGGAGGGGAGATACGCAGTATTTT. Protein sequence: CASSSEGRGDTQYF.

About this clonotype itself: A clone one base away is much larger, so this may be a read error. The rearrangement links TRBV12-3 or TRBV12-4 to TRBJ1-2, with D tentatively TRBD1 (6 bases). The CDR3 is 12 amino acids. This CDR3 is CAGSSNRVGYTF. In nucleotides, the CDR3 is TGTGCCGGCAGTTCGAACAGGGTTGGCTACACCTTC.

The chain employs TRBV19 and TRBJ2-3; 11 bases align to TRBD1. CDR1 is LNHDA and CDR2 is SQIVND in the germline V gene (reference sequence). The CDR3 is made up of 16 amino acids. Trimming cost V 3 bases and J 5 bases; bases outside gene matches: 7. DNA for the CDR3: TGTGCCAGTAGTATCCGGGCGGGACAGGGGGTAGATACGCAGTATTTT. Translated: CASSIRAGQGVDTQYF.

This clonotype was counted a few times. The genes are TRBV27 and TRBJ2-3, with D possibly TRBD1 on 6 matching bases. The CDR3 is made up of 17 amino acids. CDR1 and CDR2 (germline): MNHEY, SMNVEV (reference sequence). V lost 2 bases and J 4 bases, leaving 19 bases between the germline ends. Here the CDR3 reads CASSLRAQGLGADTQYF. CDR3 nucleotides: TGTGCCAGCAGTTTAAGGGCCCAGGGGCTCGGAGCAGATACGCAGTATTTT.

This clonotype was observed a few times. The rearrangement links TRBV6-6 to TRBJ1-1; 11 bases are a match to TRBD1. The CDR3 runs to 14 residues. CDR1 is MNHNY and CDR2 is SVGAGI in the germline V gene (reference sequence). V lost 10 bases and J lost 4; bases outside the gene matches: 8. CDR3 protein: CATRTGGEVTEAFF. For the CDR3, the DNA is TGTGCCACCCGGACAGGGGGCGAGGTCACTGAAGCTTTCTTT.